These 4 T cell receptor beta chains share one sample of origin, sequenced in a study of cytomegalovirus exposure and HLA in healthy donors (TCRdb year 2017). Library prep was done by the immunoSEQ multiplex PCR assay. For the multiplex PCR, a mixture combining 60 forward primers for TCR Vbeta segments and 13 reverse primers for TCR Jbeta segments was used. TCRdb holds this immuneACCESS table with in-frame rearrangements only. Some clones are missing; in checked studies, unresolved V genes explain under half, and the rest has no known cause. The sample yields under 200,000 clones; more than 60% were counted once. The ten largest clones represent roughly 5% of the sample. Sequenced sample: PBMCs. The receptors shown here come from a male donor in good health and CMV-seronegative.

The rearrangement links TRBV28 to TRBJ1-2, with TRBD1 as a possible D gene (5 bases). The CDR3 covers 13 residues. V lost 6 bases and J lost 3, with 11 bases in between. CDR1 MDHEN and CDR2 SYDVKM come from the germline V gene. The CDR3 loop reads CASRTDSHYGYTF. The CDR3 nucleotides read TGTGCCAGCAGGACCGACAGTCACTATGGCTACACCTTC.

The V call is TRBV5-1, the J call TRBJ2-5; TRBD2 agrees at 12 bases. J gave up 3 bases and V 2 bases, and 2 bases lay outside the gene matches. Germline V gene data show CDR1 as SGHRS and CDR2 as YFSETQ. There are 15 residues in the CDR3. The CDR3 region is CASSLLAGGEETQYF. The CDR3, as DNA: TGCGCCAGCAGCTTACTAGCGGGGGGAGAAGAGACCCAGTACTTC.

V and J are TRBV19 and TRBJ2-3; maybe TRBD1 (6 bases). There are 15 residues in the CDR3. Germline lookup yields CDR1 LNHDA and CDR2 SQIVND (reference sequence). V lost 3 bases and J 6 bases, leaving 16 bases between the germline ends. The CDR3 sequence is CASSMVGTWTDTQYF. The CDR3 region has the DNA TGTGCCAGTAGTATGGTAGGGACATGGACGGATACGCAGTATTTT.

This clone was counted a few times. The CDR3 here is CASSPTRALLTSGNTIYF. CDR3 DNA: TGTGCCAGCTCACCGACTCGTGCCCTACTTACCTCTGGAAACACCATATATTTT. This rearrangement joins TRBV18 to TRBJ1-3; D is undetermined. V was trimmed by 3 bases and J by 0 bases, leaving 18 bases between them. Germline values: CDR1 KGHSH, CDR2 LQKENI. The CDR3 is 18 amino acids.